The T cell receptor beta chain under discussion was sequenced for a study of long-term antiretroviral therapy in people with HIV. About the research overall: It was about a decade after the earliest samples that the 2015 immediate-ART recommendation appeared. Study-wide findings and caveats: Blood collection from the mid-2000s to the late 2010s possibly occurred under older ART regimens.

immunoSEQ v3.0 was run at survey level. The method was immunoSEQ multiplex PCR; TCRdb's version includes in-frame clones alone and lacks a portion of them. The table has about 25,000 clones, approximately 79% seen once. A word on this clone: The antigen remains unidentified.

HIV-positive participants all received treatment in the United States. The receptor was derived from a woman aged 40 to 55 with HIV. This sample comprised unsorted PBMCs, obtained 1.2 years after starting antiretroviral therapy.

Here the CDR3 reads CASSLVRGEGYTF. CDR3 DNA: TGTGCCAGCAGCTTAGTCAGGGGTGAAGGCTACACCTTC. V gene TRBV7-8 combines with J gene TRBJ1-2, with D possibly TRBD1 on 6 matching bases. The CDR3 covers 13 residues. V was shortened by 1 base and J by 8 bases, with 11 bases between the two germline ends. Germline V gene data show CDR1 as SGHVS and CDR2 as FQNEAQ.